This TCR beta chain emerged from a study of CD8+CD57+ T cells in acquired aplastic anemia. Sequencing was done on patients that had shown CD8+CD57+ cell expansion by flow cytometry. Germline CDR1 reads SQVTM; CDR2 reads ANQGSEA. The J segment lost 7 bases and the V segment lost 6 bases, leaving 8 bases of the junction unmatched. This CDR3 has 13 residues. CDR3 and TCR beta VDJ profiling relied on genomic DNA as the template. TCRdb reprocessed the reads with MiXCR, giving one entry per CDR3 protein. The sample lists about 290,000 distinct CDR3 sequences; approximately 60% were seen once. The receptor's source is a human donor with aplastic anemia. The specimen sequenced was sorted CD4+, CD8+, or CD8+CD57+ T cells (not recorded which) from PBMCs. V gene TRBV29-1 combines with J gene TRBJ2-2; 7 bases align to TRBD1. The CDR3 DNA reads as TGCAGCGTCGGAACAGGGGCCGACGGGGAGCTGTTTTTT. Protein sequence: CSVGTGADGELFF.